The sequence of this T cell receptor (beta chain) was determined in a study of cytomegalovirus exposure and HLA in healthy donors. Remarks on this clone: Its antigen is undetermined.

After removal of 5 bases from V and 5 bases from J, the junction contained 16 bases not matched to a gene. The CDR3 length is 19 residues. Germline loops: CDR1 SGHTA, CDR2 FQGNSA. The PCR used 60 Vbeta and 13 Jbeta primers. Method: immunoSEQ multiplex PCR; TCRdb's copy keeps in-frame clones and lacks some. In the table there are some 110,000 clones, less than 85% of which are singletons. Broader study findings: Researchers counted approximately 160 TCR beta chains as cytomegalovirus-associated. One later analysis reportedly identified an Asian-associated ancestry cluster that showed fewer N-insertions than the roughly 620-donor mean.

The sample comprised PBMCs. The TCR sequence derives from a man aged 35-49 years in good health and CMV-seropositive. The genes are TRBV7-2 and TRBJ2-2, with 11 bases lining up with TRBD2. CDR3 coding DNA: TGTGCCAGCAGCCCCCGGGCCCGGGCCACTAGCGGGAGAACCGGGGAGCTGTTTTTT. The encoded protein is CASSPRARATSGRTGELFF. The full variable domain, with the rest looked up from reference TRBV7-2 and TRBJ2-2, is GAGVSQSPSNKVTEKGKDVELRCDPISGHTALYWYRQSLGQGLEFLIYFQGNSAPDKSGLPSDRFSAERTGGSVSTLTIQRTQQEDSAVYLCASSPRARATSGRTGELFFGEGSRLTVL.